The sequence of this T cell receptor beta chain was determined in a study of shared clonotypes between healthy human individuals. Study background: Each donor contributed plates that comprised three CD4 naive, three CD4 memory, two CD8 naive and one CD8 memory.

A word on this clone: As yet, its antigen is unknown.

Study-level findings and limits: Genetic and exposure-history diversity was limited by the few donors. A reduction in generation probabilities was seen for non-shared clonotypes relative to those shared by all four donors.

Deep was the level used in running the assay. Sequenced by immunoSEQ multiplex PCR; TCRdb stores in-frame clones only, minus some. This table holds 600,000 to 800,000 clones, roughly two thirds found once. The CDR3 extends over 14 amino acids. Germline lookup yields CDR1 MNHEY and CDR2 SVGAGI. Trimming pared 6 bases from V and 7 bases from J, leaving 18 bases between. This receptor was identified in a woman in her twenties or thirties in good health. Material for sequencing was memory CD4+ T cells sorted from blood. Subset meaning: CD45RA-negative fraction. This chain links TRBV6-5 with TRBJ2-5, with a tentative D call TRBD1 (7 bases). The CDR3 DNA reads TGTGCCAGCAGCCCCGGGAGACAGGGTTCGACCCAGTACTTC. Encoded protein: CASSPGRQGSTQYF.